This TCR beta chain was retrieved from a study of T cell responses to AZD1222 COVID-19 vaccine. Recipients boosted at about 4 weeks or about 12 weeks are pooled. Findings of the study overall: Reportedly, close to half of spike-specific TCRs are directed against unmutated variant regions. Possibly, clonal diversity was underestimated; donors were largely white British and included more females. At 160-218 and 743-854, vaccine-associated CD4 TCRs were dominant, and they spanned spike.

Repertoires were generated with immunoSEQ multiplex PCR, while TCRdb's copy carries only in-frame clones and drops some. The table has over 95,000 clones, about 88% seen once. In regard to this clone: The antigen remains undetermined.

The CDR3 is made up of 14 amino acids. With 4 bases clipped from V and 8 bases from J, the junction kept 4 bases outside the gene matches. Per germline, CDR1 MNHEY and CDR2 SVGAGI. The TCR comes from an adult who received the AZD1222 COVID-19 vaccine. The sample consisted of peripheral blood, taken 28 days after the second AZD1222 dose. This chain joins TRBV6-5 and TRBJ1-6; 8 bases align to TRBD1. The CDR3 DNA sequence: TGTGCCAGCAGTTCAAGGACAGGGTATTCACCCCTCCACTTT. This encodes CASSSRTGYSPLHF.